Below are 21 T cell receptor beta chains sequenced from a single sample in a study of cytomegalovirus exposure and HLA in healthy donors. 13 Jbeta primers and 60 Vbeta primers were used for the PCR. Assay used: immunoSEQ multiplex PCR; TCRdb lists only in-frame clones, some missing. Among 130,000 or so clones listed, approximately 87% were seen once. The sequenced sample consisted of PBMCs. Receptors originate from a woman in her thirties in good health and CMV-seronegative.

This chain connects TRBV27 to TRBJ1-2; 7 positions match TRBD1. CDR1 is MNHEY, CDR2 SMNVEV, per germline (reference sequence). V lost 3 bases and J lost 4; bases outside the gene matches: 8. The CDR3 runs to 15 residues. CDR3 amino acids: CASSLTGLGVYGYTF. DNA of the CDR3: TGTGCCAGCAGTTTGACAGGGCTGGGAGTCTATGGCTACACCTTC.

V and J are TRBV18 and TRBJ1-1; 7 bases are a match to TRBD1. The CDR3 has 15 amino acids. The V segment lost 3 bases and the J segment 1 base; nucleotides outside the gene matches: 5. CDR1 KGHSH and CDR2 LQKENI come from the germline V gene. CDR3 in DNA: TGTGCCAGCTCACCGTATCGGACAGGGAACACTGAAGCTTTCTTT. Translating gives CASSPYRTGNTEAFF.

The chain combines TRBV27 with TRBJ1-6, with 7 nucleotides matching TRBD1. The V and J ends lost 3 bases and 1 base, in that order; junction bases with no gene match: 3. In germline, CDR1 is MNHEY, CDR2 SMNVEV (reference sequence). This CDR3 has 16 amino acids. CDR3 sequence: CASSLNRGSYNSPLHF. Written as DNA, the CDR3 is TGTGCCAGCAGTTTGAACAGGGGTTCCTATAATTCACCCCTCCACTTT.

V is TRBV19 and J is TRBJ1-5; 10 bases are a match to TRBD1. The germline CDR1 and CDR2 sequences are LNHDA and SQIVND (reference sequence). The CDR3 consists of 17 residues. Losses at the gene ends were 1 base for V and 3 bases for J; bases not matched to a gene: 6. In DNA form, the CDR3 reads TGTGCCAGTAGTATAGGCTTGGGACAGGGGACCAATCAGCCCCAGCATTTT. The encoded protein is CASSIGLGQGTNQPQHF.

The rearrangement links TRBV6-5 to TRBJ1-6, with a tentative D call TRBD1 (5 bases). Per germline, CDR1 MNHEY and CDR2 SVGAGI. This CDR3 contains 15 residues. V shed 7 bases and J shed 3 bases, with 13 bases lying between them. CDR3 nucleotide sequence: TGTGCCAGCACCCAGGGACTCTTCTATAATTCACCCCTCCACTTT. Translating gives CASTQGLFYNSPLHF.

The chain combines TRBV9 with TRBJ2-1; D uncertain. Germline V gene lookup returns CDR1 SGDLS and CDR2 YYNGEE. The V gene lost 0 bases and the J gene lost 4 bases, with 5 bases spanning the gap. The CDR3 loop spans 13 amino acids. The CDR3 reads CASSVGAYNEQFF. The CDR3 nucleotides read TGTGCCAGCAGCGTAGGGGCATACAATGAGCAGTTCTTC. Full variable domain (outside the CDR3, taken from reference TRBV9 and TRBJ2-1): DSGVTQTPKHLITATGQRVTLRCSPRSGDLSVYWYQQSLDQGLQFLIQYYNGEERAKGNILERFSAQQFPDLHSELNLSSLELGDSALYFCASSVGAYNEQFFGPGTRLTVL.

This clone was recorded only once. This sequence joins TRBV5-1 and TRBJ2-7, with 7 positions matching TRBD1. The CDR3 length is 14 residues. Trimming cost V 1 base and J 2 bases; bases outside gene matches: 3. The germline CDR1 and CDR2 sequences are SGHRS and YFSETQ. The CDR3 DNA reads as TGCGCCAGCAGCTTGAGACAGGGCCCCTACGAGCAGTACTTC. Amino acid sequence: CASSLRQGPYEQYF.

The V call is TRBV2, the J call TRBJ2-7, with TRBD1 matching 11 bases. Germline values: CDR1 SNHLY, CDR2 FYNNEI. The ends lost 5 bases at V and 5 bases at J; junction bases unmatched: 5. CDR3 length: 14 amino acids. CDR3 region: CASSRTGGTHEQYF. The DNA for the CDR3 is TGTGCCAGCAGTCGGACAGGGGGCACCCACGAGCAGTACTTC.

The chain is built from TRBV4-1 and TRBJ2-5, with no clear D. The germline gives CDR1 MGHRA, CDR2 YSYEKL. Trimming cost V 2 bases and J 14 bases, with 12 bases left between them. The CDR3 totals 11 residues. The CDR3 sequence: CASSQHLRVYF. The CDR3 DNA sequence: TGCGCCAGCAGCCAACACTTACGGGTCTACTTC.

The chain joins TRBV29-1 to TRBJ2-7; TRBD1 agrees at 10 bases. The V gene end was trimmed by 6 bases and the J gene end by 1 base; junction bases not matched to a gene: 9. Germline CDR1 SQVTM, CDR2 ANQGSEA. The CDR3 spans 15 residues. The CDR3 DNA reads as TGCAGCGTCGAAACCTTGGACAGGGGGTCCTACGAGCAGTACTTC. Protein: CSVETLDRGSYEQYF.

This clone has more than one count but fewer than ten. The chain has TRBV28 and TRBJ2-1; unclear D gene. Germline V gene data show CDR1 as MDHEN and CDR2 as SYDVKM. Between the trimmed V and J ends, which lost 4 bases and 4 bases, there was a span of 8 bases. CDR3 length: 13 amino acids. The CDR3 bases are TGTGCCAGCAGTTCCCCCCCGTACAATGAGCAGTTCTTC. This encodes CASSSPPYNEQFF.

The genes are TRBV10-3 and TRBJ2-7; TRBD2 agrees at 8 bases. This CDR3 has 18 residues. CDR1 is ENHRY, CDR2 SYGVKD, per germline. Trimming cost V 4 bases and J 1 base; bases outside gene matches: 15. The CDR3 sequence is CAISAPGASGPNSYEQYF. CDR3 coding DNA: TGTGCCATCAGTGCCCCCGGGGCTAGCGGGCCAAATTCCTACGAGCAGTACTTC.

The CDR3 DNA sequence: TGTGCCACCAGCAGAAGCCCCCAAGAGACCCAGTACTTC. Translation: CATSRSPQETQYF. The rearrangement joins TRBV15 to TRBJ2-5; no definite D call. The V end was cut by 2 bases, the J end by 1 base, with 5 bases between. CDR3 length equals 13 residues. Germline loops: CDR1 LNHNV, CDR2 YYDKDF (reference sequence). Using reference TRBV15 and TRBJ2-5 for the parts outside the CDR3, the full variable domain is DAMVIQNPRYQVTQFGKPVTLSCSQTLNHNVMYWYQQKSSQAPKLLFHYYDKDFNNEADTPDNFQSRRPNTSFCFLDIRSPGLGDTAMYLCATSRSPQETQYFGPGTRLLVL.

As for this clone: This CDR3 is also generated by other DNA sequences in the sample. Written as DNA, the CDR3 is TGTGCCAGCAGCGTAGTAGCGGATAGTTACAATGAGCAGTTCTTC. Protein: CASSVVADSYNEQFF. V usage is TRBV9 and J usage is TRBJ2-1; TRBD2 might be the D (6 bases). The CDR3 is 15 residues long. Trimming shortened V by 0 bases and J by 4 bases, and 11 bases separated the two germline ends. In germline, CDR1 is SGDLS, CDR2 YYNGEE.

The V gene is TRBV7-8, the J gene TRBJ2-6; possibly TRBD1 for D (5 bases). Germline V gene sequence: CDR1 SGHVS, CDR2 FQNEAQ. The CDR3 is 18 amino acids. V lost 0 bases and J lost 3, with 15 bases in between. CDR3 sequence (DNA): TGTGCCAGCAGCTTAGCACAGGTTCGGTTGGGTGGGGCCAACGTCCTGACTTTC. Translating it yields CASSLAQVRLGGANVLTF.

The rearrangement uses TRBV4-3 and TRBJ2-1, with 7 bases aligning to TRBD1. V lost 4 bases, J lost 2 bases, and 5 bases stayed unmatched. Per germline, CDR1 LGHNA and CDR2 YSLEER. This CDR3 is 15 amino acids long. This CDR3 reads CASSPRDRTYNEQFF. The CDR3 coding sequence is TGCGCCAGCAGCCCCCGGGACAGAACCTACAATGAGCAGTTCTTC.

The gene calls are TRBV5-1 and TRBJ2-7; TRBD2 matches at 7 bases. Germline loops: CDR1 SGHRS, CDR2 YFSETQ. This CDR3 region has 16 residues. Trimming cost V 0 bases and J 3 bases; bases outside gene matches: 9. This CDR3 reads CASSLGSTSNFYEQYF. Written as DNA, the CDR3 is TGCGCCAGCAGCTTGGGGTCGACTAGCAACTTCTACGAGCAGTACTTC. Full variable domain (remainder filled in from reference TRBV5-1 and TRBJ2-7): KAGVTQTPRYLIKTRGQQVTLSCSPISGHRSVSWYQQTPGQGLQFLFEYFSETQRNKGNFPGRFSGRQFSNSRSEMNVSTLELGDSALYLCASSLGSTSNFYEQYFGPGTRLTVT.

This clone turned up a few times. The CDR3 bases are TGTGCCTGGAGTGTACTAGCGGGAGACACCGGGGAGCTGTTTTTT. As protein: CAWSVLAGDTGELFF. The J gene is TRBJ2-2, the V gene TRBV30; 11 nucleotides match TRBD2. Germline CDR1 and CDR2: GTSNPN and SVGIG (reference sequence). The CDR3 has 15 amino acids. V was clipped by 0 bases and J by 3 bases; unmatched bases: 0.

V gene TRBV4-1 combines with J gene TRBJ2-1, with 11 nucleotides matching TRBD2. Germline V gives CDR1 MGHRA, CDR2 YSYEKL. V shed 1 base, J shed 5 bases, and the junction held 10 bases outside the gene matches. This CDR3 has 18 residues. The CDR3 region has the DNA TGCGCCAGCAGCCAAGTAGGGCCCTTAGCGGGGGGGAACAATGAGCAGTTCTTC. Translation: CASSQVGPLAGGNNEQFF.

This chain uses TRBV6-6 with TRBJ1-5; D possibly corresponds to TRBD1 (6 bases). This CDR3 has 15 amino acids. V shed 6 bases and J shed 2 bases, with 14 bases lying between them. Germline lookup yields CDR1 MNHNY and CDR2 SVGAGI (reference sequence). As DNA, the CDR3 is TGTGCCAGCAGGCTCCGGGACATGGGCAATCAGCCCCAGCATTTT. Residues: CASRLRDMGNQPQHF.

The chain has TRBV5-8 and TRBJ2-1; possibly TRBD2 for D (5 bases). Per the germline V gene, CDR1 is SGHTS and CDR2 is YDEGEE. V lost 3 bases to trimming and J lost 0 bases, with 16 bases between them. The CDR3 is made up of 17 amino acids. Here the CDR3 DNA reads TGTGCCAGCAGCTACGGGCGAGAGGGAGACTCCTACAATGAGCAGTTCTTC. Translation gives CASSYGREGDSYNEQFF.